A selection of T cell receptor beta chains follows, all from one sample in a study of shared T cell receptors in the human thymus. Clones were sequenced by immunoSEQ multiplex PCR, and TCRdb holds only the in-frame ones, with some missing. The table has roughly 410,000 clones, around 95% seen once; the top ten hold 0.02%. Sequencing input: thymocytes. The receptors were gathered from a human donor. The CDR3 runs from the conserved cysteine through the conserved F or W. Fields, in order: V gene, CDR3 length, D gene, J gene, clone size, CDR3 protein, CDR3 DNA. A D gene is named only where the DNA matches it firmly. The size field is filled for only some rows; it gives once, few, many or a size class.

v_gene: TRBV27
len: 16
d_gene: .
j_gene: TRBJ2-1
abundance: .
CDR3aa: CASSLRDSKKGNEQFF
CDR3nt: TGTGCCAGCAGTTTACGGGACTCTAAAAAGGGGAATGAGCAGTTCTTC

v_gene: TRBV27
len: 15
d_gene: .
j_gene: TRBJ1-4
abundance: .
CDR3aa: CASSLAGGHNEKLFF
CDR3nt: TGTGCCAGCAGTCTAGCTGGGGGGCACAATGAAAAACTGTTTTTT

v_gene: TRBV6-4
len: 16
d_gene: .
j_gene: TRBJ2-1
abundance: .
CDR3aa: CASSPAPSSSYNEQFF
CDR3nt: TGTGCCAGCAGCCCGGCCCCCTCGAGCTCCTACAATGAGCAGTTCTTC

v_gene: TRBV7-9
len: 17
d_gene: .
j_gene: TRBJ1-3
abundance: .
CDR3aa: CASSSPGRGWKGNTIYF
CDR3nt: TGTGCCAGCAGCTCTCCGGGCCGCGGGTGGAAAGGAAACACCATATATTTT

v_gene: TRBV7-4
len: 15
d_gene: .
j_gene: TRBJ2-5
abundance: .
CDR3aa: CASRLDLGGGETQYF
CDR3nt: TGTGCCAGCAGATTAGACCTCGGGGGAGGAGAGACCCAGTACTTC

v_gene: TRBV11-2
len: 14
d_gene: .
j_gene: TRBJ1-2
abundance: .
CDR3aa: CASSLVQGPCGYTF
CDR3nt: TGTGCCAGCAGCTTAGTACAGGGACCGTGCGGCTACACCTTC

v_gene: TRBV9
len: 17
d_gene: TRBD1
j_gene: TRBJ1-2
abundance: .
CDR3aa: CASSVYVGYRGNYGYTF
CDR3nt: TGTGCCAGCAGCGTTTACGTGGGGTACAGGGGCAACTATGGCTACACCTTC

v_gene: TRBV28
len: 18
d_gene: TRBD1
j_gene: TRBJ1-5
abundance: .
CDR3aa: CASGVVEKRTGGNQPQHF
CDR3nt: TGTGCCAGCGGGGTGGTCGAAAAGAGGACAGGGGGGAATCAGCCCCAGCATTTT

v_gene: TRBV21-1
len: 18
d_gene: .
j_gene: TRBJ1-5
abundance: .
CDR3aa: CASSPGPQRRCSNQPQHF
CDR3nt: TGTGCCAGCAGCCCCGGACCGCAGAGACGTTGCAGCAATCAGCCCCAGCATTTT

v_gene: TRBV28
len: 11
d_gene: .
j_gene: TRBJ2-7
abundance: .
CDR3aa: CASSSHYEQYF
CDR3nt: TGTGCCAGCAGTTCCCACTACGAGCAGTACTTC

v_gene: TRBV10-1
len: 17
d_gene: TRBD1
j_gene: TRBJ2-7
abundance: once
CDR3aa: CASSYKAIPGTGDEQYF
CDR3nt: TGCGCCAGCAGCTATAAGGCGATACCCGGGACAGGGGACGAGCAGTACTTC

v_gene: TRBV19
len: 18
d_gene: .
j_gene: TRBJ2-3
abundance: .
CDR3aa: CASSIRAVDLQSTDTQYF
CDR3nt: TGTGCCAGTAGTATAAGGGCCGTGGATTTACAAAGCACAGATACGCAGTATTTT

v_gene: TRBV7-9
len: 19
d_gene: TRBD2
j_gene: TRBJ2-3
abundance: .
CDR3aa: CASSVGMAGGRGPPDTQYF
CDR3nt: TGTGCCAGCAGCGTGGGCATGGCGGGAGGGCGAGGTCCCCCAGATACGCAGTATTTT

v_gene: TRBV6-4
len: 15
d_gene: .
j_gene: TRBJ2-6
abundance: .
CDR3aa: CASSPDRSEPNVLTF
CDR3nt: TGTGCCAGCAGCCCTGACAGGTCCGAGCCCAACGTCCTGACTTTC

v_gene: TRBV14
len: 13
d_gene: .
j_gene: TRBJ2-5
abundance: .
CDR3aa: CASSPPTEETQYF
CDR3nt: TGTGCCAGCAGCCCGCCGACAGAGGAGACCCAGTACTTC

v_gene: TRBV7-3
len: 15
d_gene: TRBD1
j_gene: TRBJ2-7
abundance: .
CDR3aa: CASSLRPGGHYEQYF
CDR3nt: TGTGCCAGCAGCTTACGTCCAGGGGGACACTACGAGCAGTACTTC

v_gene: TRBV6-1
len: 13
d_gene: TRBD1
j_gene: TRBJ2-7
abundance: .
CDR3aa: CASSGQVSYEQYF
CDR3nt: TGTGCCAGCAGCGGACAGGTATCCTACGAGCAGTACTTC

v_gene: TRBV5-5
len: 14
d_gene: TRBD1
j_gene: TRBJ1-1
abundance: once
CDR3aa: CASSPEPTGIVAFF
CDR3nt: TGTGCCAGCAGCCCGGAACCGACAGGGATAGTAGCTTTCTTT

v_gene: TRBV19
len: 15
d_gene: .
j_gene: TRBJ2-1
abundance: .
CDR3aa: CASSIVEVSNNEQFF
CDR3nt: TGTGCCAGTAGTATAGTGGAGGTTAGCAACAATGAGCAGTTCTTC

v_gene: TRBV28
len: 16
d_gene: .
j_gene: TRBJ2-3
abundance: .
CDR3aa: CASRDGWAPRPDTQYF
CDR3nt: TGTGCCAGCAGGGACGGTTGGGCCCCGAGGCCAGATACGCAGTATTTT

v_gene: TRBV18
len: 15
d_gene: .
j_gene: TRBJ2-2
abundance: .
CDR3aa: CASSPIGWPTGELFF
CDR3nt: TGTGCCAGCTCACCGATAGGATGGCCTACCGGGGAGCTGTTTTTT

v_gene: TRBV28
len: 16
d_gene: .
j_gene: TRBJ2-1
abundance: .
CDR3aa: CASSSRGRESYNEQFF
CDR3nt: TGTGCCAGCAGTTCCCGGGGGAGAGAATCTTACAATGAGCAGTTCTTC

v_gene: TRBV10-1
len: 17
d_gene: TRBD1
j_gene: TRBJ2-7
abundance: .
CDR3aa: CASSERATGDPSYEQYF
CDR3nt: TGCGCCAGCAGTGAAAGGGCTACAGGGGACCCTTCCTACGAGCAGTACTTC

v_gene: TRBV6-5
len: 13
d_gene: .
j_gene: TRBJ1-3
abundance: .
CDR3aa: CASTAGPGNTIYF
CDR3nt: TGTGCCAGCACCGCGGGCCCTGGAAACACCATATATTTT

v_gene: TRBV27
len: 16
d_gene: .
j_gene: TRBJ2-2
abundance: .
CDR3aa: CASSPAPEGVTGELFF
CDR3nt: TGTGCCAGCAGCCCCGCCCCCGAAGGTGTTACCGGGGAGCTGTTTTTT

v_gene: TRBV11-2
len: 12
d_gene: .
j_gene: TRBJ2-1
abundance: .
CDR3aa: CASSLGVVEQFF
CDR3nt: TGTGCCAGCAGCTTAGGGGTTGTGGAGCAGTTCTTC

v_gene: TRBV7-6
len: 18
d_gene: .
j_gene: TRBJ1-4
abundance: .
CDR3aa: CASSLETGSLATNEKLFF
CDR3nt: TGTGCCAGCAGCTTAGAGACAGGTTCGCTCGCAACTAATGAAAAACTGTTTTTT

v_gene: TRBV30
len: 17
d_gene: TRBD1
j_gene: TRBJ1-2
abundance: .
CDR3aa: CAWSPPSRGQVLNGYTF
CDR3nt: TGTGCCTGGAGTCCCCCCAGCAGAGGACAGGTCTTGAACGGCTACACCTTC

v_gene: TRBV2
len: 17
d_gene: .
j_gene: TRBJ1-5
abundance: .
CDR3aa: CASSNDRYSQYNQPQHF
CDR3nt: TGTGCCAGCAGTAACGACAGATATAGCCAGTACAATCAGCCCCAGCATTTT

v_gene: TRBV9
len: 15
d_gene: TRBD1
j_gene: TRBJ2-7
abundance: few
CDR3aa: CASSVEGQGDGEQYF
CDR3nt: TGTGCCAGCAGCGTAGAGGGACAGGGAGACGGCGAGCAGTACTTC

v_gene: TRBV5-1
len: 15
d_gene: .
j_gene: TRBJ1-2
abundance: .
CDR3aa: CASKPDRRANYGYTF
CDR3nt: TGCGCCAGCAAACCCGACAGGCGTGCTAACTATGGCTACACCTTC

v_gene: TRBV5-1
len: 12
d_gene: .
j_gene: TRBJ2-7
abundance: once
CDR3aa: CASSWSGHEQYF
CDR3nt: TGCGCCAGCAGCTGGAGCGGCCACGAGCAGTACTTC

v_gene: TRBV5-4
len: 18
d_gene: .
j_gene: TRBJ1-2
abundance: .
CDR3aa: CASSRPGPSSNPNYGYTF
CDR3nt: TGTGCCAGCAGCCGCCCGGGACCCTCTTCGAACCCTAACTATGGCTACACCTTC

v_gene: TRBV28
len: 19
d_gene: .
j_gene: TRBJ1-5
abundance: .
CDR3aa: CASSPLTGASYRRNQPQHF
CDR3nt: TGTGCCAGCAGCCCCTTAACCGGGGCCTCCTATCGGCGCAATCAGCCCCAGCATTTT

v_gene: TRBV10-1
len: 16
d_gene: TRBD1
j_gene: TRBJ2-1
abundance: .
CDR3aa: CASSVTGTGGINEQFF
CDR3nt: TGCGCCAGCAGTGTAACCGGGACAGGGGGGATCAATGAGCAGTTCTTC

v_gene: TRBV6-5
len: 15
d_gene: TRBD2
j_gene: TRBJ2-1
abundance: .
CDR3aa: CASSYSGRENNEQFF
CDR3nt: TGTGCCAGCAGTTACAGCGGGAGGGAAAACAATGAGCAGTTCTTC

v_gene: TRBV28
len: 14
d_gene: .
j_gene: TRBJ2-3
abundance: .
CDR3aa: CASSWTYRTDTQYF
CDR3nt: TGTGCCAGCAGTTGGACATATCGCACAGATACGCAGTATTTT

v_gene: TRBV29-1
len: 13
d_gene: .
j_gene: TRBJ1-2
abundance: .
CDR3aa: CSVDHEGGAGYTF
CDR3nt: TGCAGCGTTGACCACGAGGGAGGGGCTGGCTACACCTTC

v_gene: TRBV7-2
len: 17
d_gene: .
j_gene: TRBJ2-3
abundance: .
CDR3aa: CASSLLASVTPTDTQYF
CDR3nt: TGTGCCAGCAGCTTATTGGCTAGCGTAACTCCCACAGATACGCAGTATTTT

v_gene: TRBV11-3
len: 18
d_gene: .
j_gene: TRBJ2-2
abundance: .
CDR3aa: CASSLLEDFIANTGELFF
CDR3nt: TGTGCCAGCAGCTTACTTGAAGACTTTATCGCGAACACCGGGGAGCTGTTTTTT